This T cell receptor beta chain was recovered during a study of T cell repertoires in cytomegalovirus infection. TCRdb re-called the reads through MiXCR, storing one row per CDR3 protein. Among 800,000 to 950,000 distinct CDR3 sequences listed, approximately 32% were seen once. This clonotype was counted a few times. The antigen is unknown. Trimming removed 4 bases from V and 2 bases from J; junction bases left unmatched: 9. The CDR3 has 16 residues. Germline V CDR1 and CDR2: SEHNR, FQNEAQ (reference sequence). The source was cultured CD8+ T cells from PBMCs, collected from culture after CMV antigen stimulation. The receptor was isolated from a human donor in good health (CMV status not recorded). Some clones in this sample may be carry-over from other donors' samples. The V gene is TRBV7-9, the J gene TRBJ2-7; 9 bases line up with TRBD1. This chain's CDR3 is CASSSTGTGRAYEQYF. Written as DNA, the CDR3 is TGTGCCAGCAGCTCAACGGGGACAGGGAGGGCCTACGAGCAGTACTTC.